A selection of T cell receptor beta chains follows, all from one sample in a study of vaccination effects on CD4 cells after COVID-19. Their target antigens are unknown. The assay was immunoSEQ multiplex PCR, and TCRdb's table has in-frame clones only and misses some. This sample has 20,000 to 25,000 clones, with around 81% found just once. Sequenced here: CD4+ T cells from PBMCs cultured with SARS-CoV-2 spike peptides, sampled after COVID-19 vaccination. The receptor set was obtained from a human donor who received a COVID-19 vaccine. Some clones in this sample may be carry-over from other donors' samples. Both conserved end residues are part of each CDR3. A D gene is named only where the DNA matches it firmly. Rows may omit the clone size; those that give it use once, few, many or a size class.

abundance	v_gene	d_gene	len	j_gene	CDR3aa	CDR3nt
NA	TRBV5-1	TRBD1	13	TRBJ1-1	CASSPGQGSEAFF	TGCGCCAGCAGCCCTGGACAGGGGTCTGAAGCTTTCTTT
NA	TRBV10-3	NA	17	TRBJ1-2	CAISGPGSSILNYGYTF	TGTGCCATCAGTGGGCCCGGGTCCTCGATACTTAACTATGGCTACACCTTC
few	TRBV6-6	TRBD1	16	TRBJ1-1	CASSYSPTGENTEAFF	TGTGCCAGCAGTTACTCTCCAACAGGGGAGAACACTGAAGCTTTCTTT
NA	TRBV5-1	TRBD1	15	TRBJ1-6	CASSSVDRGVSPLHF	TGCGCCAGCAGCTCAGTAGACAGGGGAGTGTCACCCCTCCACTTT
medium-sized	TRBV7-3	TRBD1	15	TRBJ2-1	CASSPRDRVYNEQFF	TGTGCCAGCAGCCCTCGGGACAGGGTCTACAATGAGCAGTTCTTC
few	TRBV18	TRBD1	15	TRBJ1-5	CASSSRTGVNQPQHF	TGTGCCAGCTCATCAAGGACAGGGGTGAATCAGCCCCAGCATTTT
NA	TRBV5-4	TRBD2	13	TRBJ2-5	CASSFRGGETQYF	TGTGCCAGCAGCTTCCGGGGGGGGGAGACCCAGTACTTC
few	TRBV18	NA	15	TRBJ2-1	CAGGEQGFTYNEQFF	TGTGCCGGAGGCGAGCAGGGCTTCACCTACAATGAGCAGTTCTTC
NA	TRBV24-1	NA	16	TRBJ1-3	CATSDATGVSGNTIYF	TGTGCCACCAGTGACGCGACCGGGGTCTCTGGAAACACCATATATTTT
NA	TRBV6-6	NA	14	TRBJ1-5	CASSYDRAQRTQHF	TGTGCCAGCAGTTATGATAGGGCCCAGAGGACCCAGCATTTT
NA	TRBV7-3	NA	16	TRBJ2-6	CASSLNPGTGANVLTF	TGTGCCAGCAGCTTAAATCCAGGGACTGGGGCCAACGTCCTGACTTTC
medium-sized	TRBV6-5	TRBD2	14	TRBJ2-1	CAVETSGGANEQFF	TGTGCCGTTGAAACTAGCGGGGGGGCAAATGAGCAGTTCTTC
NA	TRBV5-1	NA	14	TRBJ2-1	CASSLVQGLDEQFF	TGCGCCAGCAGCTTGGTGCAGGGGTTGGATGAGCAGTTCTTC
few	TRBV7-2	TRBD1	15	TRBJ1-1	CASSLGTGFSSEAFF	TGTGCCAGCAGTCTGGGGACAGGGTTTTCCTCTGAAGCTTTCTTT
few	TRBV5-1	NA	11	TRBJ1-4	CASRDGEKLFF	TGCGCCAGCAGGGACGGTGAAAAACTGTTTTTT
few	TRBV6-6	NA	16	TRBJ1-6	CASSPWTDSYNSPLHF	TGTGCCAGCAGTCCATGGACCGATTCCTATAATTCACCCCTCCACTTT
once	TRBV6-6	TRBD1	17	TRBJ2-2	CASSRTTGHYNTGELFF	TGTGCCAGCAGCCGAACGACAGGGCATTATAACACCGGGGAGCTGTTTTTT
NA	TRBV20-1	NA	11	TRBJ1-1	CSARSPTEAFF	TGCAGTGCTAGATCTCCCACTGAAGCTTTCTTT
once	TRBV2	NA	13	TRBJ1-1	CASRRDGNTEAFF	TGTGCCAGCAGGAGGGACGGGAACACTGAAGCTTTCTTT
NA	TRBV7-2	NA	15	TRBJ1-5	CASSLTGTNNQPQHF	TGTGCCAGCAGCTTAACAGGGACAAACAATCAGCCCCAGCATTTT
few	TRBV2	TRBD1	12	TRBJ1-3	CAGGQGGDTIYF	TGTGCCGGGGGACAGGGAGGCGACACCATATATTTT
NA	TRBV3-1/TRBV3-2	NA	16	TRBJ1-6	CASSQVGNRVASPLHF	TGTGCCAGCAGCCAAGTCGGAAACAGGGTCGCGTCACCCCTCCACTTT
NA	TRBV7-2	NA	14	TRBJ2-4	CASSLDLAKNIQYF	TGTGCCAGCAGCTTAGACCTAGCCAAAAACATTCAGTACTTC
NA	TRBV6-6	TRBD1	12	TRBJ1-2	CASSSTGDGYTF	TGTGCCAGCAGCTCGACAGGGGATGGCTACACCTTC
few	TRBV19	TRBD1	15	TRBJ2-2	CASSLGQGNTGELFF	TGTGCCAGTAGTTTGGGACAGGGTAACACCGGGGAGCTGTTTTTT
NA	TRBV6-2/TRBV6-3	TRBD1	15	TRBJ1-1	CASSDIGTVDTEAFF	TGTGCCAGCAGCGACATAGGGACAGTGGACACTGAAGCTTTCTTT
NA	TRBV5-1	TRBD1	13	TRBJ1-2	CASSSGQVYGYTF	TGCGCCAGCAGCTCTGGACAGGTTTATGGCTACACCTTC
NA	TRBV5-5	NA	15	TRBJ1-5	CASSLERARIQPQHF	TGTGCCAGCAGCTTGGAAAGGGCAAGGATTCAGCCCCAGCATTTT
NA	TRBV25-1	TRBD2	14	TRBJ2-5	CATSTSGGSETQYF	TGTGCCACCTCAACTAGCGGGGGCTCAGAGACCCAGTACTTC
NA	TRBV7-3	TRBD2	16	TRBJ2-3	CASSTGTAGGVDTQYF	TGTGCCAGCAGCACCGGGACAGCGGGGGGGGTGGATACGCAGTATTTT
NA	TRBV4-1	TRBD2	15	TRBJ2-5	CASNDMGTSVKTQYF	TGCGCCAGCAACGATATGGGGACTAGCGTTAAGACCCAGTACTTC
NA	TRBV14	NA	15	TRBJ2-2	CASSQGGHLAGELFF	TGTGCCAGCAGCCAAGGGGGACATTTGGCCGGGGAGCTGTTTTTT
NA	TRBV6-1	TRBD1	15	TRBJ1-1	CASSELTGVDTEAFF	TGTGCCAGCAGTGAACTGACAGGGGTCGACACTGAAGCTTTCTTT
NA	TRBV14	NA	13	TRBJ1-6	CASSHGFRAPLHF	TGTGCCAGCAGCCATGGGTTTAGGGCACCCCTCCACTTT
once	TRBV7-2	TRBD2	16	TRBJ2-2	CASSLGGGRPTGELFF	TGTGCCAGCAGCTTAGGCGGGGGGCGCCCCACCGGGGAGCTGTTTTTT
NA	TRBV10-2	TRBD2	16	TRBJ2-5	CASSPKRGTYQETQYF	TGCGCCAGCAGTCCTAAGCGGGGGACGTACCAAGAGACCCAGTACTTC
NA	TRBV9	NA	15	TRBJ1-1	CASSTRGGGNTEAFF	TGTGCCAGCAGCACCCGAGGGGGAGGTAACACTGAAGCTTTCTTT
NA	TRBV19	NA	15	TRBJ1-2	CASSMVLGANYGYTF	TGTGCCAGTAGTATGGTGCTAGGAGCTAACTATGGCTACACCTTC
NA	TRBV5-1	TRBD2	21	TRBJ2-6	CASSLLGTSGGVISGANVLTF	TGCGCCAGCAGCTTGTTAGGGACTAGCGGGGGGGTGATCTCTGGGGCCAACGTCCTGACTTTC